Sequencing of this TCR beta chain was carried out in a study of monozygotic twins with inflammatory bowel disease. No DNA is given; TCRdb re-called the 5' RACE reads and lists each CDR3 protein once. This sample's clone table lists some 300,000 distinct CDR3 sequences. The CDR3 spans 11 residues. Germline V gives CDR1 MNHEY, CDR2 SVGAGI. This chain connects TRBV6-5 to TRBJ1-1. The sequence came from a human donor with ulcerative colitis or Crohn's disease, or a healthy co-twin of an affected twin (not recorded which). The sample consisted of blood. CDR3 amino acids: CASSYGPRAFF.